Described below is a single TCR beta chain sequence and its context. Its antigen is unidentified. These data come from a study of PD-1 blockade in classical Hodgkin lymphoma. Study-wide points: Exclusion was the outcome for patients who began nivolumab under 1 year after ASCT. Partial responders and progressors had significantly lower baseline TCR diversity. Differences between repertoires have undefined causes, possibly disease activity or prior therapy. Newly diagnosed patients were reported to exhibit reduced baseline TCR diversity relative to healthy donors.

This CDR3 spans 14 amino acids. Losses at the gene ends were 7 bases for V and 3 bases for J; bases not matched to a gene: 5. The germline CDR1 and CDR2 sequences are SGHRS and YFSETQ. Clones were read by immunoSEQ multiplex PCR, and TCRdb kept only the in-frame ones, dropping some. The sample holds about 93,000 clones, roughly 91% seen once. After autologous stem cell transplantation all patients relapsed, and prior brentuximab vedotin exposure differed between cohorts. This material consisted of peripheral blood mononuclear cells (PBMCs), taken before the second cycle of nivolumab. The TCR comes from a human donor with classical Hodgkin lymphoma. The chain joins TRBV5-1 to TRBJ2-7; TRBD2 matches at 12 bases. For the CDR3, the DNA is TGCGCCAGCGGACTAGCGGGACGTTACTACGAGCAGTACTTC. Its protein is CASGLAGRYYEQYF.